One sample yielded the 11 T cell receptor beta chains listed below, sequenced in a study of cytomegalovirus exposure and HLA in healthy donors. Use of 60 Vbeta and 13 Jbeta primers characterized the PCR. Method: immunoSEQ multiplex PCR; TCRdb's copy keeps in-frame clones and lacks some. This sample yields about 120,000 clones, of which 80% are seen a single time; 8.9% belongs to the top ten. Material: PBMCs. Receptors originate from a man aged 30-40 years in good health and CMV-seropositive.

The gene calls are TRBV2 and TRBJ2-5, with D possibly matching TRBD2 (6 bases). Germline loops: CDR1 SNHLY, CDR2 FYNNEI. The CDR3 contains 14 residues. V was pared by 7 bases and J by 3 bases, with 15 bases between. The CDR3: CASTLGLPEETQYF. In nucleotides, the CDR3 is TGTGCCAGCACCCTGGGACTGCCTGAAGAGACCCAGTACTTC.

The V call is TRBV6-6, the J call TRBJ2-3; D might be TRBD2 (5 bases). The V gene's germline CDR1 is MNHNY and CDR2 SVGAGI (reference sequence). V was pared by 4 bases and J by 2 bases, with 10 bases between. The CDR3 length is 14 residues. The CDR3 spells CASSLLDSTDTQYF. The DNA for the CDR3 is TGTGCCAGCAGTTTACTAGACTCCACAGATACGCAGTATTTT.

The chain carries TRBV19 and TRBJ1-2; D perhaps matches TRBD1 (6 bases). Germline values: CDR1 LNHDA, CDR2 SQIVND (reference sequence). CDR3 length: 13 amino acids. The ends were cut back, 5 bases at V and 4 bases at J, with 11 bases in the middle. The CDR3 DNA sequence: TGTGCCAGTAGTCCCCAAGGGGGCTATGGCTACACCTTC. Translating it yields CASSPQGGYGYTF.

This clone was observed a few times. The CDR3 nucleotides read TGTGCCAGCAGTCTAGGGGGCGCGGACACTGAAGCTTTCTTT. Translation gives CASSLGGADTEAFF. This chain joins TRBV28 and TRBJ1-1; 7 nucleotides agree with TRBD1. The CDR3 length is 14 residues. Trimming removed 5 bases from V and 3 bases from J; junction bases left unmatched: 6. The V gene's germline CDR1 is MDHEN and CDR2 SYDVKM.

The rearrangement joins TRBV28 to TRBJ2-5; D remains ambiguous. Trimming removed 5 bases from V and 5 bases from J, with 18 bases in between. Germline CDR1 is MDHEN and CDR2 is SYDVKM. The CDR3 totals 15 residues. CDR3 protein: CASSLTAEVDETQYF. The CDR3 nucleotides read TGTGCCAGCAGTCTGACTGCCGAAGTGGATGAGACCCAGTACTTC.

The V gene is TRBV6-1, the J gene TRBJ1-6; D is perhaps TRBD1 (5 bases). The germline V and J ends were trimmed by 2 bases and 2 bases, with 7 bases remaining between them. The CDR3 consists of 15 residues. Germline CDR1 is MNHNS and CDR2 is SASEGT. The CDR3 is CASSEWGTYNSPLHF. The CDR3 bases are TGTGCCAGCAGTGAATGGGGCACCTATAATTCACCCCTCCACTTT.

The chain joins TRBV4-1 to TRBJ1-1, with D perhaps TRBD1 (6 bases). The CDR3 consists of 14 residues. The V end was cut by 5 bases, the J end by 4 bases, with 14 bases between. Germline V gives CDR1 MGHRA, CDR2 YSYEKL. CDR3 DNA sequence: TGCGCCAGCAGCAAAAGGGGGGGGATCACTGAAGCTTTCTTT. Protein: CASSKRGGITEAFF.

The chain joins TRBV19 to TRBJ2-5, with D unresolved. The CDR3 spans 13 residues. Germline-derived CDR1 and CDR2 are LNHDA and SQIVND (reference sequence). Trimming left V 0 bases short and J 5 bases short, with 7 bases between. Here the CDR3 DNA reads TGTGCCAGTAGTATAGATTTAGAGGAGACCCAGTACTTC. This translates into CASSIDLEETQYF.

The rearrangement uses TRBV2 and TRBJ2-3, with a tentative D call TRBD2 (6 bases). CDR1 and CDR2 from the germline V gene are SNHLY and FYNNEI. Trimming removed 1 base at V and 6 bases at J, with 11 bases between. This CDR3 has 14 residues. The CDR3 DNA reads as TGTGCCAGCAGTGAAGACGAGGGGAGGGATACGCAGTATTTT. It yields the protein CASSEDEGRDTQYF.

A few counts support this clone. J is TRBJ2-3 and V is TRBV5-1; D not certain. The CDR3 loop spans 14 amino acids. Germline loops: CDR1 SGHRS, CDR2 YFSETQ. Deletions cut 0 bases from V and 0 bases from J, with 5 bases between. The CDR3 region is CASSLVQSTDTQYF. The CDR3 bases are TGCGCCAGCAGCTTGGTCCAGAGCACAGATACGCAGTATTTT.

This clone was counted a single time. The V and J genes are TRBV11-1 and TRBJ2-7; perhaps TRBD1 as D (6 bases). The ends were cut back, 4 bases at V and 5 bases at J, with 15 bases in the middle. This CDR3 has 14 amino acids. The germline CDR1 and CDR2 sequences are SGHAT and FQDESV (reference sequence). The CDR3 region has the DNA TGTGCCAGCAGCTCAGAGATAGGGACAAACGAGCAGTACTTC. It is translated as CASSSEIGTNEQYF.